The 27 T cell receptor beta chains below were found in one sample sequenced in a study of blood T cell repertoires in COVID-19. Sequencing used immunoSEQ multiplex PCR; TCRdb keeps in-frame clones, though not all of them. This sample has about 79,000 clones, with approximately 90% found just once. The sample taken for sequencing was peripheral blood. The receptors were gathered from a man between 65 and 85 years old with active or convalescent COVID-19.

The rearrangement joins TRBV6-5 to TRBJ2-3, with a tentative D call TRBD2 (6 bases). With 4 bases removed from V and 4 bases from J, the gap between germline ends came to 15 bases. CDR3 length: 15 amino acids. CDR1 and CDR2 from the germline V gene are MNHEY and SVGAGI. The CDR3 reads CASSFSGSYADTQYF. Here the CDR3 DNA reads TGTGCCAGCAGTTTCAGCGGGTCGTATGCAGATACGCAGTATTTT.

This chain connects TRBV4-1 to TRBJ2-3; 7 nucleotides agree with TRBD2. The V and J ends lost 3 bases and 0 bases, in that order; junction bases with no gene match: 6. This CDR3 has 16 residues. The germline CDR1 and CDR2 sequences are MGHRA and YSYEKL. The CDR3: CASSHAYSGSTDTQYF. The CDR3 DNA is TGCGCCAGCAGCCATGCGTATAGCGGGAGCACAGATACGCAGTATTTT.

The J gene is TRBJ1-4, the V gene TRBV11-2, with 9 nucleotides matching TRBD1. V shed 3 bases, J shed 7 bases, and the junction held 3 bases outside the gene matches. This CDR3 is built from 14 residues. Germline lookup yields CDR1 SGHAT and CDR2 FQNNGV. DNA of the CDR3: TGTGCCAGCAGCTTGGGACAGGGCGGTGAAAAACTGTTTTTT. Amino acid sequence: CASSLGQGGEKLFF.

The chain recombines TRBV28 with TRBJ2-2, with 7 positions matching TRBD2. The germline V gene encodes CDR1 MDHEN and CDR2 SYDVKM. Unmatched junction bases numbered 12, after V lost 2 bases and J lost 6 bases. CDR3 length: 17 residues. The CDR3 protein is CASSLPLPGLTAGELFF. The CDR3 DNA sequence: TGTGCCAGCAGTTTACCCTTACCGGGACTAACCGCCGGGGAGCTGTTTTTT. Combining the CDR3 with reference TRBV28 and TRBJ2-2 gives the whole variable domain DVKVTQSSRYLVKRTGEKVFLECVQDMDHENMFWYRQDPGLGLRLIYFSYDVKMKEKGDIPEGYSVSREKKERFSLILESASTNQTSMYLCASSLPLPGLTAGELFFGEGSRLTVL.

The chain has TRBV5-1 and TRBJ2-1; 10 bases line up with TRBD1. CDR1 is SGHRS and CDR2 is YFSETQ in the germline V gene. The CDR3 sequence is 14 residues long. V was pared by 4 bases and J by 9 bases, with 7 bases of the junction left unmatched. The chain's CDR3 is CASSPGTGAIEQFF. CDR3 nucleotides: TGCGCCAGCAGCCCAGGGACAGGGGCCATTGAGCAGTTCTTC.

The genes are TRBV6-4 and TRBJ2-3, with TRBD2 matching 10 bases. The germline V gene encodes CDR1 MRHNA and CDR2 SNTAGT. The J segment lost 2 bases and the V segment lost 5 bases, leaving 4 bases of the junction unmatched. The CDR3 totals 15 residues. The CDR3 DNA reads TGTGCCAGCAGTAAACTAGCGGGGTTCACAGATACGCAGTATTTT. Amino acid sequence: CASSKLAGFTDTQYF.

The J gene is TRBJ2-2, the V gene TRBV7-9; possible D gene TRBD1, 6 bases. V was cut by 6 bases and J by 6 bases, with 11 bases left in between. The CDR3 length is 13 residues. Germline V gene sequence: CDR1 SEHNR, CDR2 FQNEAQ (reference sequence). The CDR3 here is CASRHQGSGELFF. The CDR3 nucleotides read TGTGCCAGCAGACACCAGGGGTCCGGGGAGCTGTTTTTT.

This clone has just a few counts. J is TRBJ2-2 and V is TRBV7-2; D may be TRBD2 (6 bases). V was shortened by 4 bases and J by 6 bases, with 21 bases between the two germline ends. Germline assignment: CDR1 SGHTA and CDR2 FQGNSA. This CDR3 is built from 17 residues. The CDR3: CASSSRRARGLPGELFF. The CDR3 DNA sequence: TGTGCCAGCAGCTCCCGCCGGGCTAGGGGACTCCCCGGGGAGCTGTTTTTT.

In the case of this clone: One junction end does not reproduce the germline sequence, and a read error may be involved. The rearrangement joins TRBV7-7 to TRBJ2-3; 13 nucleotides agree with TRBD2. Germline V gives CDR1 SSHAT, CDR2 FNYEAQ (reference sequence). This CDR3 has 16 amino acids. In DNA, the CDR3 is TGTGCTAGCAGCCCCGGACTAGCGGGAGAGTTGGATACGCAGTATTTT. Residues: CASSPGLAGELDTQYF.

V usage is TRBV2 and J usage is TRBJ2-3; TRBD2 matches at 9 bases. The germline gives CDR1 SNHLY, CDR2 FYNNEI. With V trimmed by 6 bases and J by 6 bases, 7 bases remained unmatched. CDR3 length: 14 residues. The CDR3 protein is CASSIGREGDTQYF. CDR3 in DNA: TGTGCCAGCAGCATCGGGCGGGAGGGTGATACGCAGTATTTT. Variable domain in full (rest from reference TRBV2 and TRBJ2-3): EPEVTQTPSHQVTQMGQEVILRCVPISNHLYFYWYRQILGQKVEFLVSFYNNEISEKSEIFDDQFSVERPDGSNFTLKIRSTKLEDSAMYFCASSIGREGDTQYFGPGTRLTVL.

The chain has TRBV10-3 and TRBJ1-5; 8 bases are a match to TRBD1. J was trimmed by 3 bases and V by 2 bases; bases with no gene match: 6. From germline, CDR1 is ENHRY and CDR2 SYGVKD. This CDR3 is built from 16 residues. CDR3 coding DNA: TGTGCCATCAGTGAGACCCCGACAGGGGACAATCAGCCCCAGCATTTT. Its translation: CAISETPTGDNQPQHF.

The chain combines TRBV7-2 with TRBJ2-1, with TRBD2 identical over 8 bases. In germline, CDR1 is SGHTA, CDR2 FQGNSA. The CDR3 consists of 14 residues. V trimming: 10 bases; J trimming: 6 bases; junction bases outside the gene matches: 11. The DNA of the CDR3 is TGTGCCACCGATCCGACTAGCGACTCCAATGAGCAGTTCTTC. Its protein is CATDPTSDSNEQFF.

The V and J genes are TRBV3-1 (or the pseudogene TRBV3-2) and TRBJ2-7; 7 nucleotides agree with TRBD2. CDR3 length: 15 residues. Germline lookup yields CDR1 LGHDT and CDR2 YNNKEL (reference sequence). The J segment lost 6 bases and the V segment lost 0 bases, leaving 8 bases of the junction unmatched. CDR3: CASSQDGGSVSEQYF. The CDR3 nucleotides read TGTGCCAGCAGCCAAGACGGCGGGAGTGTTAGCGAGCAGTACTTC.

This clone was seen just once. The rearrangement links TRBV7-2 to TRBJ2-3; a possible D gene is TRBD1 (6 bases). The CDR3 runs 15 residues. The germline V and J ends were trimmed by 5 bases and 2 bases, with 14 bases remaining between them. Germline V lookup: CDR1 SGHTA, CDR2 FQGNSA. The CDR3 region is CASSLHGQTTDTQYF. As DNA, the CDR3 is TGTGCCAGCAGCCTACACGGACAGACCACAGATACGCAGTATTTT.

The J gene is TRBJ1-1, the V gene TRBV9; no firm D call. CDR3 length equals 15 residues. Germline lookup yields CDR1 SGDLS and CDR2 YYNGEE. Trimming took off 0 bases at V and 0 bases at J, with 9 bases between the two ends. The CDR3 sequence is CASSVATSMNTEAFF. The CDR3 region has the DNA TGTGCCAGCAGCGTAGCTACTAGCATGAACACTGAAGCTTTCTTT. Variable domain in full (rest from reference TRBV9 and TRBJ1-1): DSGVTQTPKHLITATGQRVTLRCSPRSGDLSVYWYQQSLDQGLQFLIQYYNGEERAKGNILERFSAQQFPDLHSELNLSSLELGDSALYFCASSVATSMNTEAFFGQGTRLTVV.

The chain carries TRBV5-6 and TRBJ2-3, with 10 bases identical to TRBD2. V gave up 5 bases and J gave up 1 base; unmatched junction bases: 4. The CDR3 is 15 amino acids. CDR1 SGHDT and CDR2 YYEEEE come from the germline V gene. CDR3 protein: CASSTSGKGTDTQYF. CDR3 sequence (DNA): TGTGCCAGCAGTACTAGCGGGAAAGGCACAGATACGCAGTATTTT.

This clone was found a few times. This chain connects TRBV19 to TRBJ1-2; 10 bases are shared with TRBD1. Germline loops: CDR1 LNHDA, CDR2 SQIVND (reference sequence). This CDR3 has 15 residues. V shed 4 bases and J 5 bases; nucleotides not matched to a gene: 7. The CDR3 sequence: CASSTRDRGGYGYTF. CDR3 sequence (DNA): TGTGCCAGTAGTACCCGGGACAGGGGTGGGTATGGCTACACCTTC.

The CDR3 DNA sequence: TGTGCCTGGAGTCGGGACTCCCCCTATGGCTACACCTTC. It is translated as CAWSRDSPYGYTF. V and J are TRBV30 and TRBJ1-2; the D gene is possibly TRBD1 (5 bases). V was cut by 2 bases and J by 4 bases, with 11 bases left in between. Germline CDR1 is GTSNPN and CDR2 is SVGIG (reference sequence). The CDR3 contains 13 residues.

This chain uses TRBV7-3 with TRBJ2-7; TRBD2 aligns across 11 bases. CDR3 size: 23 residues. Germline V CDR1 and CDR2: SGHTA, FQGTGA. The V segment lost 1 base and the J segment 1 base; nucleotides outside the gene matches: 24. CDR3 coding DNA: TGTGCCAGCAGCTTAAAAACGGTATGTTCGGGGACTAGCGGTACAGAGTCTTCCTACGAGCAGTACTTC. Translated: CASSLKTVCSGTSGTESSYEQYF.

The V gene is TRBV30, the J gene TRBJ2-1, with 14 bases matching TRBD2. The V gene end was trimmed by 1 base and the J gene end by 8 bases; junction bases not matched to a gene: 4. The CDR3 covers 15 residues. Per germline, CDR1 GTSNPN and CDR2 SVGIG (reference sequence). The CDR3 loop is CAWSAGLAGEDEQFF. The CDR3 DNA reads as TGTGCCTGGAGTGCGGGACTAGCGGGAGAAGATGAGCAGTTCTTC. The full variable domain, with the rest looked up from reference TRBV30 and TRBJ2-1, is SQTIHQWPATLVQPVGSPLSLECTVEGTSNPNLYWYRQAAGRGLQLLFYSVGIGQISSEVPQNLSASRPQDRQFILSSKKLLLSDSGFYLCAWSAGLAGEDEQFFGPGTRLTVL.

The chain carries TRBV6-5 and TRBJ1-5; D is undetermined. The CDR3 loop spans 12 amino acids. Trimming shortened V by 5 bases and J by 4 bases, and 6 bases separated the two germline ends. Germline V gene data show CDR1 as MNHEY and CDR2 as SVGAGI. For the CDR3, the DNA is TGTGCCAGCAGTACGGTGAATCAGCCCCAGCATTTT. This gives the protein CASSTVNQPQHF.

This rearrangement joins TRBV10-1 to TRBJ1-6; D unclear. The CDR3 has 16 amino acids. V lost 0 bases and J 0 bases, leaving 6 bases between the germline ends. Per the germline V gene, CDR1 is WNHNN and CDR2 is SYGVQD (reference sequence). CDR3 sequence (DNA): TGCGCCAGCAGTGAGTCCGGGAGCTCCTATAATTCACCCCTCCACTTT. Its translation is CASSESGSSYNSPLHF.

The chain combines TRBV5-1 with TRBJ1-1, with TRBD1 matching 7 bases. The V gene's germline CDR1 is SGHRS and CDR2 YFSETQ. The CDR3 is 15 residues long. V trimming: 4 bases; J trimming: 1 base; junction bases outside the gene matches: 7. CDR3 residues: CASSVTGTANTEAFF. DNA of the CDR3: TGCGCCAGCAGCGTGACCGGGACAGCGAACACTGAAGCTTTCTTT.

The V call is TRBV4-1, the J call TRBJ2-5, with 7 bases identical to TRBD2. The germline CDR1 and CDR2 sequences are MGHRA and YSYEKL. V was pared by 2 bases and J by 4 bases, with 13 bases of the junction left unmatched. This CDR3 region has 17 residues. CDR3 residues: CASSQLRAGPGRETQYF. The CDR3 DNA sequence: TGCGCCAGCAGCCAACTTCGAGCGGGACCTGGGCGAGAGACCCAGTACTTC.

The rearrangement uses TRBV28 and TRBJ1-6; D is unclear. Germline lookup yields CDR1 MDHEN and CDR2 SYDVKM. Between the trimmed V and J ends, which lost 8 bases and 10 bases, there was a span of 12 bases. The length of the CDR3 is 12 residues. The CDR3 coding sequence is TGTGCCAGCGTAGCGGAGGGATCACCCCTCCACTTT. This sequence encodes CASVAEGSPLHF.

The V call is TRBV6-1, the J call TRBJ2-3, with 10 bases fitting TRBD1. V lost 4 bases and J lost 6; bases outside the gene matches: 10. Looked up from germline, CDR1 is MNHNS and CDR2 is SASEGT. The CDR3 spans 16 residues. CDR3 loop: CASSGSGTGVFDTQYF. CDR3 nucleotide sequence: TGTGCCAGCAGTGGGTCCGGGACAGGGGTCTTTGATACGCAGTATTTT.

The genes are TRBV27 and TRBJ1-5; TRBD1 matches at 7 bases. After removal of 6 bases from V and 6 bases from J, the junction contained 11 bases not matched to a gene. The germline gives CDR1 MNHEY, CDR2 SMNVEV (reference sequence). The CDR3 has 15 amino acids. CDR3 DNA: TGTGCCAGCAGGAAAACAGGGGTGGTTGGTCAGCCCCAGCATTTT. This gives the protein CASRKTGVVGQPQHF.